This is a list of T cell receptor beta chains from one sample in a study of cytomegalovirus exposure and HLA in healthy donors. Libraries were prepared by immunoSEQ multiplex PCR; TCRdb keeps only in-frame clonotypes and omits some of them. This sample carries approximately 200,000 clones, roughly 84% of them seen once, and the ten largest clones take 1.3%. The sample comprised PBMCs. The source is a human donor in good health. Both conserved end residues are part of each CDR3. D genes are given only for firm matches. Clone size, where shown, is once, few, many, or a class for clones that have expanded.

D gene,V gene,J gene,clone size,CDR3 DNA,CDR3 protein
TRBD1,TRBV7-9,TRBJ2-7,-,TGTGCCAGCAGCCCAGGGAGACAGGGAACCTACGAGCAGTACTTC,CASSPGRQGTYEQYF
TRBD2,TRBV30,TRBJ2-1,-,TGTGCCTGGACTAGCGGGGATTACAATGAGCAGTTCTTC,CAWTSGDYNEQFF
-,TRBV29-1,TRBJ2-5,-,TGCAGCGTTGAAGGACAGCAAGAGACCCAGTACTTC,CSVEGQQETQYF
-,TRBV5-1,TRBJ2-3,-,TGCGCCAGCAGCTTGGAGTGGGCGAGTAGCACAGATACGCAGTATTTT,CASSLEWASSTDTQYF
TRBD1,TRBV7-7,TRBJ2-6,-,TGTGCTAGCAGCCCAGGACAGGTTTCGGGGAGGGCCAACGTCCTGACTTTC,CASSPGQVSGRANVLTF
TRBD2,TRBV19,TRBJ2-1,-,TGTGCCAGCGAGCGGGGAGAGCAGTTCTTC,CASERGEQFF
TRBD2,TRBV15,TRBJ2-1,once,TGTGCCACCAGCAGAGGGGTGGGGGCTAGCGGGAAATGGAGCTTCGACAATGAGCAGTTCTTC,CATSRGVGASGKWSFDNEQFF
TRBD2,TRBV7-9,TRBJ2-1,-,TGTGCCAGCAGCGTACCCCCTAGCGGGATCGGTGAGCAGTTCTTC,CASSVPPSGIGEQFF
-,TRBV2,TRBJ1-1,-,TGTGCCAGCAGGGCGGACACGTCGAACACTGAAGCTTTCTTT,CASRADTSNTEAFF
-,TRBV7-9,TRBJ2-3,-,TGTTCCAGCAGCTTTCAAACCCGGACAGATACGCAGTATTTT,CSSSFQTRTDTQYF
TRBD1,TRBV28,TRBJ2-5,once,TGTGCCAGCAGGCCCACGGGACAGGGTGGAGGTGGGACCCAGTACTTC,CASRPTGQGGGGTQYF
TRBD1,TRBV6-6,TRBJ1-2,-,TGTGCCAGCAGCTCCGGACAGGGGAGCTATGGCTACACCTTC,CASSSGQGSYGYTF
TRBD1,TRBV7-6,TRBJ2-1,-,TGTGCCAGCAGCTTAAGAGGGACAGATACGAATGAGCAGTTCTTC,CASSLRGTDTNEQFF
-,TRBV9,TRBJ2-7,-,TGTGCCAGCAGCCCCGACAGGTATTCCCCCTACGAGCAGTACTTC,CASSPDRYSPYEQYF
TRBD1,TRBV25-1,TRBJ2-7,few,TGTGCCAGCAGTGACCGGGACAGTCACGAGCAGTACTTC,CASSDRDSHEQYF
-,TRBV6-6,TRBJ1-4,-,TGTGCCAGCACCCGAGGACAGTTAATTAATGAAAAACTGTTTTTT,CASTRGQLINEKLFF
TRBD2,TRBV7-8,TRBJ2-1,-,TGTGCCAGCAGCCCCTATGGGGGGGATGAGCAGTTCTTC,CASSPYGGDEQFF
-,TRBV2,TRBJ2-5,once,TGTGCCAGCATCAAAGGGGGGGGACAAGAGACCCAGTACTTC,CASIKGGGQETQYF
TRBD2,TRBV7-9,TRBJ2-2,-,TGTGCCAGCAGCCCACCCTGGGCCAGCGGGAGCCGGGCCGGGGAGCTGTTTTTT,CASSPPWASGSRAGELFF
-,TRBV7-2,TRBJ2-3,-,TGTGCCAGCAGCTTCGACTATACTAGCACAGATACGCAGTATTTT,CASSFDYTSTDTQYF
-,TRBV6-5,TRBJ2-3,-,TGTGCCAGCAGTACGGAGGGCCGGGGACGGGATACGCAGTATTTT,CASSTEGRGRDTQYF
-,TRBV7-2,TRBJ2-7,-,TGTGCCAGCAGCATACAGGAACAGAGTCAGGACGAGCAGTACTTC,CASSIQEQSQDEQYF
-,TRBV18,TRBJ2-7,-,TGTGCCAGCTCACCACTCTTAGCGTCCAGCTCCTACGAGCAGTACTTC,CASSPLLASSSYEQYF
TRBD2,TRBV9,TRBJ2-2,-,TGTGCCAGCAGCGTAGGTGCTAGCGGGAGGACCGGGGAGCTGTTTTTT,CASSVGASGRTGELFF
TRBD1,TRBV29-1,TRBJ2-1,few,TGCAGCGCCGGACAGGGGTGGAGCTCCTACAATGAGCAGTTCTTC,CSAGQGWSSYNEQFF
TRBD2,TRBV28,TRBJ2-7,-,TGTGCCAGCAGTCCGCCCGGGAGGATGAGCTCCTACGAGCAGTACTTC,CASSPPGRMSSYEQYF
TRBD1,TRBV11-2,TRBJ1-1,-,TGTGCCAGCCAGGGACAGGGGAACACTGAAGCTTTCTTT,CASQGQGNTEAFF
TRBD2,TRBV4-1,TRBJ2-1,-,TGCGCCAGCAGCCATACTCCGGGACTAGCGGGAAGCTCCTACAATGAGCAGTTCTTC,CASSHTPGLAGSSYNEQFF